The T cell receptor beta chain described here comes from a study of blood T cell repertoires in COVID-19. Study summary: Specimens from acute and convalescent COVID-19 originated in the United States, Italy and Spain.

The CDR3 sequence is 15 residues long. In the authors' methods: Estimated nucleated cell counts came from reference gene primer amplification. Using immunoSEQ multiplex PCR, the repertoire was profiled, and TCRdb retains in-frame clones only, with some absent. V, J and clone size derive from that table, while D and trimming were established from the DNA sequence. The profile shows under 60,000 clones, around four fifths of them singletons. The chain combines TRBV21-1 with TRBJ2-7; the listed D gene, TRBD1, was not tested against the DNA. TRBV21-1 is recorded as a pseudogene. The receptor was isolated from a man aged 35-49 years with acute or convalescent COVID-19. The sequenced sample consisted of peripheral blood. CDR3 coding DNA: TGTGCCAGCTCAGTCAGGCAGGGGGTATTAAACGAGCAGTACTTC. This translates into CASSVRQGVLNEQYF.